This T cell receptor (beta chain) was identified in a study of glioma-infiltrating T cells. Germline loops: CDR1 SQVTM, CDR2 ANQGSEA. CDR3 length: 14 amino acids. Amplification of TCR alpha and beta CDR3 regions from RNA used iRepertoire nested multiplex PCR. TCRdb recomputed calls from the multiplex PCR reads with MiXCR, one row per CDR3 protein. The repertoire holds approximately 120,000 distinct CDR3 sequences, with more than 20% as singletons. For this clonotype: A junction boundary mismatches the germline segment, possibly from a read error.

The sample was glioma tissue, nonneoplastic brain tissue, or PBMCs (not recorded which). This sequence originates from a human donor with low-grade glioma or glioblastoma, undergoing nonglioma brain surgery, or in good health (not recorded which). The chain couples TRBV29-1 to TRBJ2-1; either TRBD1 or TRBD2 may fit D (5 bases each). The CDR3 sequence is CSVEGTSSYNGQFF. The CDR3 DNA is TGCAGCGTTGAGGGGACCTCATCCTACAATGGGCAGTTCTTC.